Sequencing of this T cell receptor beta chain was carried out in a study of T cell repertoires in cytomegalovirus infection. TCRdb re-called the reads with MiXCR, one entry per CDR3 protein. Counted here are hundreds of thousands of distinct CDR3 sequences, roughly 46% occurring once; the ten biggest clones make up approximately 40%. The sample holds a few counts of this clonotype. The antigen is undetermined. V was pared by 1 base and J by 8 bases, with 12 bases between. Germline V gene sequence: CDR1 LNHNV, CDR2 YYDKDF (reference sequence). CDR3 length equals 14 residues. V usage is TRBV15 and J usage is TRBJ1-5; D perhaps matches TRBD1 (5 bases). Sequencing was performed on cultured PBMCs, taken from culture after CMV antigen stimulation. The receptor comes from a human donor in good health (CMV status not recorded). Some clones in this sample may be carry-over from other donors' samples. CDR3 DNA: TGTGCCACCAGCAGAGTAGCAGGGATGGAGCCCCAGCATTTT. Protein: CATSRVAGMEPQHF. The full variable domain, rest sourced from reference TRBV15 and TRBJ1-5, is DAMVIQNPRYQVTQFGKPVTLSCSQTLNHNVMYWYQQKSSQAPKLLFHYYDKDFNNEADTPDNFQSRRPNTSFCFLDIRSPGLGDTAMYLCATSRVAGMEPQHFGDGTRLSIL.